These T cell receptor beta chains were read from a single sample in a study of OX40 agonist ivuxolimab in advanced cancers. Sequencing used immunoSEQ multiplex PCR; TCRdb keeps in-frame clones, though not all of them. The sample has about 130,000 clones; about nine tenths are singletons. Sequencing was performed on CD4+ or CD8+ T cells sorted from blood, taken in a trial of the OX40 agonist ivuxolimab. The receptor source for this set is an adult with an advanced solid tumor such as melanoma, head and neck, liver or kidney cancer. The conserved cysteine and the conserved F or W are not part of the CDR3 here. D genes are given only for firm matches. For some rows the clone size is stated as once, few or many, or as a class when expanded; others skip it.

v_call	d_call	clone_size	j_call	cdr3_aa
TRBV4-2	-	-	TRBJ2-1	ASSQGDNEQF
TRBV6-1	-	-	TRBJ1-4	ASSANSATNEKLF
TRBV28	-	-	TRBJ2-3	ASSLRARRDTQY
TRBV4-3	-	-	TRBJ1-2	ASSQGQGLNYGYT
TRBV7-8	TRBD1	-	TRBJ1-5	ASSFGDRGLDQPQH
TRBV30	TRBD2	-	TRBJ2-3	AWSRGRVADTQY
TRBV10-3	TRBD1	-	TRBJ1-1	AINFGQGAAEAF
TRBV28	-	once	TRBJ1-2	ASSSHYGYT
TRBV29-1	TRBD1	-	TRBJ2-2	SVGDRGKNGELF
TRBV2	-	-	TRBJ1-3	ATKESQGAGNTIY
TRBV9	TRBD1	-	TRBJ1-4	ASSGPRDRGRRNEKLF
TRBV9	TRBD1	-	TRBJ2-1	ASSVGLGTGDEQF
TRBV5-6	TRBD2	-	TRBJ2-7	ASSLGLAGGSYEQY
TRBV9	-	-	TRBJ1-1	ASSVGAATEAF
TRBV5-5	-	-	TRBJ1-1	ASSPPRDLLNTEAF
TRBV6-5	-	-	TRBJ2-3	ASSYSSTQY
TRBV5-1	-	-	TRBJ2-5	ASSWGWVVEQETQY
TRBV6-5	-	-	TRBJ2-4	ASSTPQLGDIQY
TRBV18	TRBD2	-	TRBJ2-2	ASSPTGTSGKNTGELF
TRBV28	-	-	TRBJ1-1	ASSLYRMNTEAF
TRBV5-1	-	-	TRBJ1-4	ASSSGPDEKLF
TRBV27	-	-	TRBJ2-1	ASSPPVRGEQF
TRBV28	TRBD1	-	TRBJ2-7	ASSSGQGWYEQY
TRBV10-3	-	-	TRBJ2-2	ATLGDYTGELF
TRBV19	-	-	TRBJ1-1	ASRDSNTEAF
TRBV20-1	-	once	TRBJ1-4	SARVAALEF
TRBV2	-	-	TRBJ1-3	ASSEGGISGNTIY
TRBV2	TRBD2	-	TRBJ2-1	ASITSGTYNEQF
TRBV5-1	TRBD2	once	TRBJ2-7	ASSLGRLADPYEQY
TRBV5-1	TRBD1	-	TRBJ2-1	ASRTPGGNNEQF
TRBV29-1	-	-	TRBJ2-7	SVTSGGGEQY
TRBV6-9	TRBD1	once	TRBJ2-7	ASSPKTGRDRVFHEQY
TRBV19	TRBD1	-	TRBJ1-2	ASSIVGTGQGYT
TRBV5-1	-	-	TRBJ1-2	ASSPDRDRQGYGYT
TRBV7-9	-	-	TRBJ2-7	ASSQRGGGTSYEQY
TRBV4-2	TRBD2	-	TRBJ2-2	ASSPLGAGGPTGELF
TRBV19	TRBD2	-	TRBJ2-7	ASSPPGLAGVDEQY
TRBV5-1	-	-	TRBJ1-6	ASSGGASSYNSPLH
TRBV7-2	-	-	TRBJ1-2	ASSTRVFNYGYT
TRBV4-3	-	once	TRBJ1-2	ASSQEAGYDGYGYT
TRBV18	-	-	TRBJ1-2	ASSPDSGYGYT